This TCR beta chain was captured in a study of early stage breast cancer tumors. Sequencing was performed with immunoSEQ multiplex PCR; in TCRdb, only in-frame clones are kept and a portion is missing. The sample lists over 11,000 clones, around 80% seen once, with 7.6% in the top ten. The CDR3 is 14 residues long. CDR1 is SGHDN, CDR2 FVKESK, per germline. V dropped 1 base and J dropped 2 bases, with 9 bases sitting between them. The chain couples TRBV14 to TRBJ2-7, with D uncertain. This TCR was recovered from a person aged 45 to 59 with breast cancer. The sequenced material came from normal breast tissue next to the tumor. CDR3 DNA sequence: TGTGCCAGCAGCCAAGTCGTCGCCCCCTACGAGCAGTACTTC. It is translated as CASSQVVAPYEQYF. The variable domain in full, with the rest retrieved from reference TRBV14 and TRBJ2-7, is EAGVTQFPSHSVIEKGQTVTLRCDPISGHDNLYWYRRVMGKEIKFLLHFVKESKQDESGMPNNRFLAERTGGTYSTLKVQPAELEDSGVYFCASSQVVAPYEQYFGPGTRLTVT.